This TCR beta chain was recorded in a study of cytomegalovirus exposure and HLA in healthy donors. Overall study results and limits: In a later analysis, CMV-associated beta chains were mostly HLA-associated, it appeared. Despite most TCR sequences being rare, some public TCRs occurred in many donors. An analysis that was carried out later associated 17,000 or so TCR beta sequences with HLA alleles at 0.05 false discovery rate.

V lost 2 bases to trimming and J lost 3 bases, with 13 bases between them. Germline CDR1 is SEHNR and CDR2 is FQNEAQ (reference sequence). This CDR3 region has 15 residues. Regarding this clone: The target antigen is unknown.

Unrecorded immune exposure was likely among donors, who were nominally healthy when sampled. Use of 60 Vbeta and 13 Jbeta primers characterized the PCR. Assay used: immunoSEQ multiplex PCR; TCRdb lists only in-frame clones, some missing. The profile shows 100,000 to 150,000 clones, about 80% of them singletons. Sequencing used PBMCs. The receptor's source is a woman aged 35 to 49 in good health and CMV-seronegative. The genes are TRBV7-9 and TRBJ1-1, with D perhaps matching TRBD1 (5 bases). Here the CDR3 reads CASSLFKWGDTEAFF. The CDR3 bases are TGTGCCAGCAGCTTATTCAAATGGGGGGACACTGAAGCTTTCTTT.